The T cell receptor beta chain under discussion was sequenced for a study of CD8+ T cells in alopecia areata. Background on the study: A regimen of oral tofacitinib, 5 to 10 mg twice daily, was given to treated patients. Findings and caveats of the study: Under tofacitinib, numerous expanded lesional clonotypes remained detectable in scalp and blood. Relative to normal scalp, lesional scalp, especially alopecia totalis/universalis, showed higher clonality. Given one nonresponder, whether baseline CD8+ expansion relates to response remains uncertain.

Sequencing relied on a cDNA template that was reverse transcribed from extracted RNA. Sequencing was performed with immunoSEQ multiplex PCR; in TCRdb, only in-frame clones are kept and a portion is missing. The sample includes 93,000 or so clones, approximately 84% of them seen just once. As to this clone: Its specificity is unknown.

Stated treatment: oral pan-JAK inhibitor, 5-10 mg twice daily. Specimen: CD8+ T cells sorted from blood, collected around week 30, from a patient treated with tofacitinib. This TCR was recovered from a human donor with alopecia areata.

CDR3 bases: TGTGCCACAGGTCAGGGAAGCTCACTCTCCTACGAGCAGTACTTC. As protein: CATGQGSSLSYEQYF. The chain is built from TRBV10-3 and TRBJ2-7, with a weak D call TRBD1 (5 bases). The V gene's germline CDR1 is ENHRY and CDR2 SYGVKD. The CDR3 is 15 amino acids. V shed 10 bases and J shed 0 bases, with 19 bases lying between them.